These 6 T cell receptor beta chains were sequenced from one sample in a study of vaccination and CD4 T cells after COVID-19. These receptors have no known antigen. Treatment noted: approximately 9-day PBMC culture with coronavirus spike peptide pools or control peptides (ViraFEST assay). Scientists ran DNA taken from cultured CD4+ T cells through the Oncomine TCR Beta short-read assay for sequencing. TCRdb itself ran the PCR reads through MiXCR, one entry per CDR3 protein. The sample carries approximately 20,000 distinct CDR3 sequences, 47% recorded once. The starting material was CD4+ T cells from blood, cultured in vitro, obtained before SARS-CoV-2 vaccination. The receptors were gathered from a human donor who had recovered from COVID-19.

This clonotype was counted only a few times. This rearrangement joins TRBV11-3 to TRBJ1-6; D remains unclear. CDR1 is SGHNT, CDR2 YENEEA, per germline. The CDR3 is 13 amino acids. Trimming took off 5 bases at V and 5 bases at J, with 7 bases between the two ends. CDR3 in DNA: TGTGCCAGCAGCCCTCGGAATAATTCACCCCTCCACTTT. It yields the protein CASSPRNNSPLHF.

This clonotype was seen only a few times. This chain uses TRBV21-1 with TRBJ1-5; the DNA was not used to check the table's D call, TRBD1. TRBV21-1 is deemed a pseudogene. The CDR3 is 16 residues long. CDR3 region: CASSKGGTGGNQPQHF. CDR3 nucleotide sequence: TGTGCCAGCAGCAAAGGAGGGACAGGGGGGAATCAGCCCCAGCATTTT.

This clonotype was counted between two and nine times. V usage is TRBV7-2 and J usage is TRBJ1-2; D is unresolved. CDR1 and CDR2 (germline): SGHTA, FQGNSA. The CDR3 is made up of 13 amino acids. The V gene lost 4 bases and the J gene lost 1 base, with 7 bases spanning the gap. This CDR3 reads CASSSKRNYGYTF. The DNA for the CDR3 is TGTGCCAGCAGCTCCAAACGTAACTATGGCTACACCTTC.

The chain is built from TRBV11-3 and TRBJ1-6, with 8 bases lining up with TRBD1. With 3 bases clipped from V and 9 bases from J, the junction kept 4 bases outside the gene matches. Per the germline V gene, CDR1 is SGHNT and CDR2 is YENEEA. This CDR3 has 14 amino acids. CDR3 amino acids: CASSLDRAGSPLHF. CDR3 sequence (DNA): TGTGCCAGCAGCTTGGACAGGGCCGGTTCACCCCTCCACTTT.

Here the CDR3 reads CSARGVVEKLFF. CDR3 sequence (DNA): TGCAGTGCTAGGGGGGTGGTTGAAAAACTGTTTTTT. The V and J genes are TRBV20-1 and TRBJ1-4; weak D call: TRBD1 (5 bases). The CDR3 consists of 12 residues. Germline V gives CDR1 DFQATT, CDR2 SNEGSKA (reference sequence). Trimming pared 3 bases from V and 7 bases from J, leaving 9 bases between.

This clonotype has only a few counts. The V and J genes are TRBV7-9 and TRBJ2-2; no firm D call. The CDR3 contains 14 residues. Trimming shortened V by 4 bases and J by 1 base, and 7 bases separated the two germline ends. The germline V gene encodes CDR1 SEHNR and CDR2 FQNEAQ (reference sequence). CDR3 bases: TGTGCCAGCAGCTATAGGAGGAACACCGGGGAGCTGTTTTTT. Amino acid sequence: CASSYRRNTGELFF.